This passage covers 18 T cell receptor beta chains from one sample sequenced in a study of early T cells in non-severe SARS-CoV-2 infection. A single record per CDR3 protein comes from TCRdb applying MiXCR to the 5' RACE reads. This sample has about 46,000 distinct CDR3 sequences; approximately 5.9% occur once, and the top ten carry 4.5% to 5.5%. The sequenced sample was whole blood, obtained at baseline. All receptors derive from an adult who was a healthcare worker with PCR-confirmed SARS-CoV-2 infection or an uninfected control (not recorded which).

This clonotype was observed at least ten times. V gene TRBV6-1 combines with J gene TRBJ2-2, with 10 bases that match TRBD1. The CDR3 loop spans 15 amino acids. Germline CDR1 is MNHNS and CDR2 is SASEGT. The J segment lost 4 bases and the V segment lost 6 bases, leaving 5 bases of the junction unmatched. CDR3 sequence (DNA): TGTGCCAGCAGGGGGACAGGGGTCGGCACCGGGGAGCTGTTTTTT. Protein sequence: CASRGTGVGTGELFF.

This clonotype was detected only a few times. This rearrangement joins TRBV9 to TRBJ2-1, with a weak D call TRBD1 (5 bases). The CDR3 is made up of 15 amino acids. Per germline, CDR1 SGDLS and CDR2 YYNGEE. The germline V and J ends were trimmed by 0 bases and 6 bases, with 13 bases remaining between them. CDR3 region: CASSVAGLSGNEQFF. CDR3 nucleotide sequence: TGTGCCAGCAGCGTAGCAGGGCTTTCGGGCAATGAGCAGTTCTTC.

This clonotype was observed a few times. CDR3 in amino acids: CEGSNQPQHF. The CDR3 DNA follows: TGCGAGGGATCCAATCAGCCCCAGCATTTT. The rearrangement joins TRBV29-1 to TRBJ1-5; D unresolved. Germline CDR1 is SQVTM and CDR2 is ANQGSEA. The CDR3 consists of 10 residues.

In its sample, this clonotype was seen a few times. The chain is built from TRBV28 and TRBJ2-5; unclear D gene. The V gene's germline CDR1 is MDHEN and CDR2 SYDVKM. This CDR3 spans 12 amino acids. Trimming shortened V by 3 bases and J by 1 base, and 3 bases separated the two germline ends. CDR3 loop: CASSLLQETQYF. The CDR3 DNA is TGTGCCAGCAGTTTGCTCCAAGAGACCCAGTACTTC.

This clonotype was observed a handful of times. The chain employs TRBV27 and TRBJ1-2; 7 bases line up with TRBD1. V shed 2 bases and J 0 bases; nucleotides not matched to a gene: 0. The germline V gene encodes CDR1 MNHEY and CDR2 SMNVEV (reference sequence). The CDR3 runs to 14 residues. The CDR3 region is CASSLQGANYGYTF. The CDR3 DNA reads TGTGCCAGCAGTTTACAGGGGGCTAACTATGGCTACACCTTC.

The genes are TRBV5-1 and TRBJ2-3; no clear D. Trimming pared 0 bases from V and 10 bases from J, leaving 9 bases between. CDR3 size: 12 residues. In germline, CDR1 is SGHRS, CDR2 YFSETQ. The CDR3, as DNA: TGCGCCAGCAGCTTGGTTAGACGGGCGCAGTATTTT. Translating it yields CASSLVRRAQYF. Drawing the rest from reference TRBV5-1 and TRBJ2-3, the complete variable domain is KAGVTQTPRYLIKTRGQQVTLSCSPISGHRSVSWYQQTPGQGLQFLFEYFSETQRNKGNFPGRFSGRQFSNSRSEMNVSTLELGDSALYLCASSLVRRAQYFGPGTRLTVL.

This clonotype has a count of ten or more. The rearrangement uses TRBV29-1 and TRBJ2-4; 7 positions agree with TRBD1. Germline-derived CDR1 and CDR2 are SQVTM and ANQGSEA. This CDR3 has 11 amino acids. V lost 6 bases and J lost 14; bases outside the gene matches: 10. DNA of the CDR3: TGCAGCGTGGGGACAGACCCAATTGAGTACTTC. It specifies CSVGTDPIEYF.

This clonotype has ten or more counts. The CDR3, as DNA: TGCGCCAGCAGTGAGTCGACAGGGGAGACCCAGTACTTC. Translating it yields CASSESTGETQYF. The gene calls are TRBV10-1 and TRBJ2-5, with 7 bases aligning to TRBD1. The CDR3 covers 13 residues. Trimming at V came to 0 bases and at J to 5 bases, leaving 0 bases not matched to a gene. Germline loops: CDR1 WNHNN, CDR2 SYGVQD (reference sequence).

In this sample, this clonotype turned up many times. V gene TRBV2 combines with J gene TRBJ1-1; 10 bases agree with TRBD1. The CDR3 is made up of 14 amino acids. Germline V gene data show CDR1 as SNHLY and CDR2 as FYNNEI. V dropped 7 bases and J dropped 3; count of bases not matched to a gene: 5. CDR3 nucleotides: TGTGCCAGCAACCGACAGGGGGCTTACACTGAAGCTTTCTTT. Protein sequence: CASNRQGAYTEAFF.

This clonotype was counted ten times or more. This chain joins TRBV7-2 and TRBJ2-1, with unresolved D. CDR3 length equals 15 residues. Deletions cut 0 bases from V and 8 bases from J, with 14 bases between. Germline loops: CDR1 SGHTA, CDR2 FQGNSA. The CDR3: CASSLAPPWVYEQFF. For the CDR3, the DNA is TGTGCCAGCAGCTTAGCCCCGCCTTGGGTATATGAGCAGTTCTTC.

This clonotype appeared many times. The V and J genes are TRBV10-3 and TRBJ2-1; D uncertain. Trimming left V 8 bases short and J 14 bases short, with 16 bases between. Germline assignment: CDR1 ENHRY and CDR2 SYGVKD. The CDR3 has 11 amino acids. The chain's CDR3 is CAIAGSTEKFF. CDR3 in DNA: TGTGCCATCGCCGGTTCTACAGAGAAGTTCTTC.

This clonotype was detected many times. The chain uses TRBV11-2 and TRBJ1-1; unclear D gene. The CDR3 runs to 17 residues. The V end was cut by 0 bases, the J end by 1 base, with 15 bases between. Germline CDR1 SGHAT, CDR2 FQNNGV. Here the CDR3 reads CASSLDYPGSQNTEAFF. CDR3 nucleotide sequence: TGTGCCAGCAGCTTAGACTACCCGGGCAGTCAGAACACTGAAGCTTTCTTT.

This clonotype was seen a few times. V and J are TRBV12-3 or TRBV12-4 and TRBJ1-1; 7 bases line up with TRBD1. Unmatched junction bases numbered 7, after V lost 6 bases and J lost 3 bases. This CDR3 contains 14 residues. The CDR3 loop reads CASSSQGRDTEAFF. The CDR3 DNA reads as TGTGCCAGCAGCTCACAGGGGAGGGACACTGAAGCTTTCTTT.

This clonotype occurred many times. The genes are TRBV20-1 and TRBJ2-3; TRBD2 agrees at 7 bases. The CDR3 has 15 amino acids. After removal of 5 bases from V and 2 bases from J, the junction contained 10 bases not matched to a gene. CDR1 and CDR2 (germline): DFQATT, SNEGSKA (reference sequence). This chain's CDR3 is CSASLAGAVTDTQYF. The CDR3 nucleotides read TGCAGTGCTTCCCTGGCGGGAGCCGTCACAGATACGCAGTATTTT.

Many counts were recorded for this clonotype. V gene TRBV11-3 combines with J gene TRBJ2-3; 7 positions agree with TRBD1. The germline gives CDR1 SGHNT, CDR2 YENEEA. There are 13 residues in the CDR3. Losses at the gene ends were 4 bases for V and 4 bases for J; bases not matched to a gene: 2. CDR3 in DNA: TGTGCCAGCAGCTCTAGGGGGCCAGATACGCAGTATTTT. This gives the protein CASSSRGPDTQYF. Filled out from reference TRBV11-3 and TRBJ2-3, the complete variable domain reads EAGVVQSPRYKIIEKKQPVAFWCNPISGHNTLYWYLQNLGQGPELLIRYENEEAVDDSQLPKDRFSAERLKGVDSTLKIQPAELGDSAVYLCASSSRGPDTQYFGPGTRLTVL.

This clonotype was counted ten times or more. The CDR3 bases are TGTGCCAGCAGCCAAGATCTTAACTCCTACGAGCAGTACTTC. Translation gives CASSQDLNSYEQYF. V is TRBV4-2 and J is TRBJ2-7; D gene ambiguous. This CDR3 has 14 amino acids. Between the trimmed V and J ends, which lost 0 bases and 0 bases, there was a span of 6 bases. Germline V CDR1 and CDR2: LGHNA, YNFKEQ.

The chain combines TRBV28 with TRBJ2-3; 7 positions agree with TRBD2. The ends lost 8 bases at V and 0 bases at J; junction bases unmatched: 5. The CDR3 sequence is 14 residues long. CDR1 is MDHEN and CDR2 is SYDVKM in the germline V gene. The CDR3 sequence is CASGPGGSTDTQYF. The CDR3 coding sequence is TGTGCCAGCGGTCCGGGGGGAAGCACAGATACGCAGTATTTT.

This clonotype was observed a handful of times. The chain links TRBV14 to TRBJ2-1, with TRBD2 identical over 10 bases. The CDR3 has 18 residues. Trimming took 0 bases from V and 3 from J; bases not matched to a gene: 8. The germline V gene has CDR1 SGHDN and CDR2 FVKESK. CDR3 coding DNA: TGTGCCAGCAGCCAAGATCCCCTAGCGGGAGTCATCTACAATGAGCAGTTCTTC. Protein: CASSQDPLAGVIYNEQFF.